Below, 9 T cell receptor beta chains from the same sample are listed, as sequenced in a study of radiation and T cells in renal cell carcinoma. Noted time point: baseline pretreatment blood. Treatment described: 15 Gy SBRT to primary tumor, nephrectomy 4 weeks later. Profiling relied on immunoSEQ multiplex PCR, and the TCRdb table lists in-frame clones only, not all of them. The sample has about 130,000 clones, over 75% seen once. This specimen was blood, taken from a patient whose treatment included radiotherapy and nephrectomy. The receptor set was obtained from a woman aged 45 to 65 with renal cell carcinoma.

The CDR3 is CASGSLTHSNTGELFF. The CDR3 DNA follows: TGCGCCAGCGGATCTCTGACTCACTCGAACACCGGGGAGCTGTTTTTT. The V gene is TRBV4-1, the J gene TRBJ2-2; D gene uncertain. This CDR3 has 16 amino acids. Germline CDR1 and CDR2: MGHRA and YSYEKL. Trimming removed 8 bases from V and 0 bases from J, with 16 bases in between.

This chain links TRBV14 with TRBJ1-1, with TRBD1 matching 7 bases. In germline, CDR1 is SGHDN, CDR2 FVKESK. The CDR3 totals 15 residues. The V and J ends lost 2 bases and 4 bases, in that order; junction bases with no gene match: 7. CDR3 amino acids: CASSQLTGVSTEAFF. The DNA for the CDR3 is TGTGCCAGCAGCCAACTAACAGGGGTTAGCACTGAAGCTTTCTTT.

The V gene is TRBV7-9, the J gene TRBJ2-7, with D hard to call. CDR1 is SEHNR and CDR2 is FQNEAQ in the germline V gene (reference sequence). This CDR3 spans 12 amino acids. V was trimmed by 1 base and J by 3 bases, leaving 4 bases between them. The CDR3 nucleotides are TGTGCCAGCAGCTTAGGGGACTACGAGCAGTACTTC. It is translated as CASSLGDYEQYF.

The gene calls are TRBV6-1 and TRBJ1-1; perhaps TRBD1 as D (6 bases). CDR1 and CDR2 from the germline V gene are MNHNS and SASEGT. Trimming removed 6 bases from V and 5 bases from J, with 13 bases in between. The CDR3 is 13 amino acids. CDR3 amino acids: CASRQQGRTEAFF. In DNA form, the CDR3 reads TGTGCCAGCAGGCAACAGGGAAGGACTGAAGCTTTCTTT.

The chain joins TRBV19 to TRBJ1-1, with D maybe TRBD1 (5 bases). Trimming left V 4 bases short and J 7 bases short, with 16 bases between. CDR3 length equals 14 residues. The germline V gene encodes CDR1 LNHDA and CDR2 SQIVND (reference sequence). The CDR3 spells CASSTRQGGFEAFF. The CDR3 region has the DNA TGTGCCAGTAGTACCCGGCAGGGAGGGTTTGAAGCTTTCTTT.

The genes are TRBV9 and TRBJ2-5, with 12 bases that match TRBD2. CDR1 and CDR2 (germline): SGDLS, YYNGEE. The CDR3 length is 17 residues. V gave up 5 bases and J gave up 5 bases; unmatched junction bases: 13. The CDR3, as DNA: TGTGCCAGCAGTCAACAACCGGGACTAGCGGGTGGGGAGACCCAGTACTTC. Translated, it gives CASSQQPGLAGGETQYF. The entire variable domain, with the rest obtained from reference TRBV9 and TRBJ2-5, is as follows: DSGVTQTPKHLITATGQRVTLRCSPRSGDLSVYWYQQSLDQGLQFLIQYYNGEERAKGNILERFSAQQFPDLHSELNLSSLELGDSALYFCASSQQPGLAGGETQYFGPGTRLLVL.

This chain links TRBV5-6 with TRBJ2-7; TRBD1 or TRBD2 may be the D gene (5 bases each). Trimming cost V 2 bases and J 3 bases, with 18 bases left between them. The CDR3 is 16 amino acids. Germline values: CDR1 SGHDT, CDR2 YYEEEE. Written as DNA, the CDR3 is TGTGCCAGCAGCTTTGGGGGTGAGGTACCAAGCTACGAGCAGTACTTC. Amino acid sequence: CASSFGGEVPSYEQYF.

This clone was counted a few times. The CDR3 bases are TGTGCCAGCAGCCCGGGGACGGAAAATCAGCCCCAGCATTTT. It specifies CASSPGTENQPQHF. The V gene is TRBV5-5, the J gene TRBJ1-5; D is perhaps TRBD1 (5 bases). From germline, CDR1 is SGHKS and CDR2 YYEKEE (reference sequence). This CDR3 has 14 residues. The V end was cut by 4 bases, the J end by 4 bases, with 12 bases between.

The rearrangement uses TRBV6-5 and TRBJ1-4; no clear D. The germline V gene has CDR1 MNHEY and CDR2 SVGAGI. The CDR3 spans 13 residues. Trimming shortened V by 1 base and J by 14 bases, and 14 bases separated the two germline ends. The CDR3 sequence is CASSYFEGARLFF. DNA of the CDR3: TGTGCCAGCAGTTACTTTGAGGGAGCAAGGCTGTTTTTT.